The rows below give T cell receptor beta chains drawn from one sample of a study of cytomegalovirus exposure and HLA in healthy donors. Clones were sequenced by immunoSEQ multiplex PCR, and TCRdb holds only the in-frame ones, with some missing. This sample's table has 150,000 to 200,000 clones. Input material: PBMCs. These receptor sequences come from a woman between 18 and 29 years old in good health and CMV-seropositive. Both conserved end residues are part of each CDR3. The order of the fields is D gene, V gene, J gene, CDR3 protein, CDR3 DNA. The D gene is left open where the match is weak.

d_call: .
v_call: TRBV20-1
j_call: TRBJ2-7
cdr3_aa: CSARRDYEQYF
cdr3_nt: TGCAGTGCTAGGAGGGACTACGAGCAGTACTTC

d_call: .
v_call: TRBV7-6
j_call: TRBJ2-7
cdr3_aa: CASSSASVLGEQYF
cdr3_nt: TGTGCCAGCAGCTCCGCCTCCGTCCTAGGCGAGCAGTACTTC

d_call: TRBD1
v_call: TRBV13
j_call: TRBJ1-1
cdr3_aa: CASSQGTGGYTEAFF
cdr3_nt: TGTGCCAGCAGCCAGGGGACAGGGGGTTATACTGAAGCTTTCTTT

d_call: .
v_call: TRBV6-5
j_call: TRBJ2-5
cdr3_aa: CASSYRGPETQYF
cdr3_nt: TGTGCCAGCAGTTACAGGGGCCCGGAGACCCAGTACTTC

d_call: .
v_call: TRBV4-3
j_call: TRBJ1-4
cdr3_aa: CASSPRDKLPNEKLFF
cdr3_nt: TGCGCCAGCAGCCCCAGGGATAAACTGCCGAATGAAAAACTGTTTTTT

d_call: TRBD2
v_call: TRBV5-1
j_call: TRBJ2-7
cdr3_aa: CASSLEGGGAVRYF
cdr3_nt: TGCGCCAGCAGCTTGGAGGGCGGGGGGGCCGTCAGGTACTTC

d_call: .
v_call: TRBV30
j_call: TRBJ2-6
cdr3_aa: CAFHRSSGANVLTF
cdr3_nt: TGTGCCTTCCACAGAAGCTCTGGGGCCAACGTCCTGACTTTC

d_call: .
v_call: TRBV23-1
j_call: TRBJ1-1
cdr3_aa: CASSHDGGESTFF
cdr3_nt: TGCGCCAGCAGTCACGACGGGGGGGAAAGCACTTTCTTT

d_call: TRBD1
v_call: TRBV5-1
j_call: TRBJ2-2
cdr3_aa: CASRTDYRGTGELFF
cdr3_nt: TGCGCCAGCAGAACAGACTACAGGGGAACCGGGGAGCTGTTTTTT

d_call: TRBD2
v_call: TRBV30
j_call: TRBJ2-7
cdr3_aa: CAWSVRGLAGVIEQYF
cdr3_nt: TGTGCCTGGAGTGTACGGGGGCTAGCGGGGGTGATCGAGCAGTACTTC

d_call: TRBD1
v_call: TRBV29-1
j_call: TRBJ1-2
cdr3_aa: CSVAQGDYGYTF
cdr3_nt: TGCAGCGTTGCGCAGGGGGACTATGGCTACACCTTC